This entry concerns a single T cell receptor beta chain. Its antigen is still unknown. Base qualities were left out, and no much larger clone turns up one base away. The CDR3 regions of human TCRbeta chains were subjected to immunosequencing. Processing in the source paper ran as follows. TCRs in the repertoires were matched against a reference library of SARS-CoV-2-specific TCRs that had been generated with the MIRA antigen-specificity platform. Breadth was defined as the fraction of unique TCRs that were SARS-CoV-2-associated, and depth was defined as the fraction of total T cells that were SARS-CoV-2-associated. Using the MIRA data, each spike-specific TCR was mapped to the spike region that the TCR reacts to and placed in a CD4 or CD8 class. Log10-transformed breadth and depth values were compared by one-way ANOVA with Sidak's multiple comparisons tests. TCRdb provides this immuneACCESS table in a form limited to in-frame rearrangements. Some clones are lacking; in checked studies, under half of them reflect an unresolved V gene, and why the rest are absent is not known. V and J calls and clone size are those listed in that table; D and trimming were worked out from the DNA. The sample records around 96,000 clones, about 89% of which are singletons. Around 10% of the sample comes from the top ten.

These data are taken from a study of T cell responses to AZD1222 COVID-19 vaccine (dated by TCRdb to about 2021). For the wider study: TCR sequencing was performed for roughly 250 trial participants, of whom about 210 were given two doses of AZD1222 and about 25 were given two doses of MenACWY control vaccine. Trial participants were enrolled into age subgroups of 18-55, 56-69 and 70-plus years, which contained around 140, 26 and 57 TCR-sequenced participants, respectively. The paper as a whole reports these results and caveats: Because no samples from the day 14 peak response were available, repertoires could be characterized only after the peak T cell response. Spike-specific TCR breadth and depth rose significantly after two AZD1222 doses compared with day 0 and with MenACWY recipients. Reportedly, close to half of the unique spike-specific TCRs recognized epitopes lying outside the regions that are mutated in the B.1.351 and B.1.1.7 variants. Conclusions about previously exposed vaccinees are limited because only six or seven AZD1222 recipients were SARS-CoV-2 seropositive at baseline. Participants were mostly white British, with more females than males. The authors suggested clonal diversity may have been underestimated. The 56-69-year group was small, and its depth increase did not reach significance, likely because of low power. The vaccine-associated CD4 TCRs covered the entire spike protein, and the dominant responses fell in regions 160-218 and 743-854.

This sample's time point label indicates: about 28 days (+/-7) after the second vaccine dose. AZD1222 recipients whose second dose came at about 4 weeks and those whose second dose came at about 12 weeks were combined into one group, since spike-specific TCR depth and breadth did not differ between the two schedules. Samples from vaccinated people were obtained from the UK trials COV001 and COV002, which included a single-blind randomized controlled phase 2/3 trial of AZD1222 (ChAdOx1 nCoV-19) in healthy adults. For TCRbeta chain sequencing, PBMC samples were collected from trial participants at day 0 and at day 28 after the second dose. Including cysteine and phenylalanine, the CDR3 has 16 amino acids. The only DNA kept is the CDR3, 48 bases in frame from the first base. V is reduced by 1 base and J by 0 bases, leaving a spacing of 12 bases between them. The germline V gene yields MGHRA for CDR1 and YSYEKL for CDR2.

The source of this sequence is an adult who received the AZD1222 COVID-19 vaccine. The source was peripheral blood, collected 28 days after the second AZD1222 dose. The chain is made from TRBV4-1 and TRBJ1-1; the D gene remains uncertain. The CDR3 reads CASSQAFSAMNTEAFF. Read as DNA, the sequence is TGCGCCAGCAGCCAAGCGTTTTCGGCTATGAACACTGAAGCTTTCTTT.